Sequencing of this T cell receptor (beta chain) was carried out in a study of cytomegalovirus exposure and HLA in healthy donors. The PCR used 60 Vbeta and 13 Jbeta primers. Libraries were prepared by immunoSEQ multiplex PCR; TCRdb keeps only in-frame clonotypes and omits some of them. The repertoire has approximately 97,000 clones, about four fifths of them found once; the top ten carry approximately 4%. The sample taken for sequencing was PBMCs. The sequence was obtained from a woman between 70 and 85 years old in good health and CMV-seropositive.

CDR3 amino acids: CASSLDRARGNIQYF. CDR3 in DNA: TGTGCCAGCAGCTTGGACAGGGCAAGAGGAAACATTCAGTACTTC. The chain links TRBV5-4 to TRBJ2-4; tentative D call: TRBD1 (6 bases). The CDR3 spans 15 residues. Trimming removed 0 bases at V and 6 bases at J, with 13 bases between. Germline loops: CDR1 SGHNT, CDR2 YYREEE (reference sequence). The variable domain in full, with the rest retrieved from reference TRBV5-4 and TRBJ2-4, is ETGVTQSPTHLIKTRGQQVTLRCSSQSGHNTVSWYQQALGQGPQFIFQYYREEENGRGNFPPRFSGLQFPNYSSELNVNALELDDSALYLCASSLDRARGNIQYFGAGTRLSVL.